Reported below is one T cell receptor (beta chain). The sample holds one count of this clone. The antigen it recognizes is unknown. No quality values exist for individual bases; no much larger clone is one base distant. This entry comes from a study of blood T cell repertoires in COVID-19 (dated by TCRdb to 2018 to 2021). Context from the whole study: Samples from collaborators originated in the United States, Italy and Spain and spanned both the acute and convalescent phases of COVID-19. The prospective study material was composed of cDNA or gDNA derived from T cells, B-cell-depleted T cells, or PBMCs. Deeply sampled blood TCRbeta repertoires from subjects exposed to, actively infected with, or recovered from COVID-19 were included in the dataset. A freely available public database, intended as a resource for researchers studying the immune response to SARS-CoV-2, is where the repertoires were released. The samples were drawn from two sources: the first 160 participants of the ongoing ImmuneRACE study, and 1,000 to 1,500 subjects contributed by 6 global collaborators. Nearly every sample came with metadata listing a de-identified subject ID, COVID-19 status, age in years and sex. HLA class I and class II types, where available, came from metadata supplied by the sample provider rather than from assay-based typing.

CDR1 and CDR2 are read off the germline V gene (reference sequence) as MNHEY and SMNVEV. The CDR3 runs 11 amino acids, cysteine and phenylalanine included. Solely the CDR3 DNA is kept, with 33 bases framed from the first base. At the junction V is shortened by 6 bases and J by 8 bases, with 10 bases in between. A second Seattle source provided samples from volunteer blood donors who had recovered from COVID-19. Whole blood was collected in K2EDTA tubes by collaborating institutions according to the institutions' own protocols. For TCRbeta analysis, collaborator samples were shipped as frozen whole blood, as isolated PBMCs, or as DNA extracted from either sample type. The study at large found these results: The quantity of clinical and demographic metadata differed by source and by participant and was supplied without curation.

The immunoSEQ Assay, a bias-controlled multiplex PCR, was used to amplify TCRbeta CDR3 regions from genomic DNA. In the source study's methods: Within the assay, amplification of reference gene primers was used to estimate how many nucleated cells each sample contained. To quantify the absolute abundance of each unique TCRbeta CDR3 rearrangement, sequence reads were collapsed and filtered. For each sample, productive Simpson clonality was calculated by taking the square root of Simpson's diversity index across productive rearrangements. Here the immuneACCESS table is served through TCRdb, limited to in-frame sequences with V and J called. Missing clones are a known gap in these copies; in checked studies unresolved V genes cover under half, and the rest lacks a known reason. The V and J calls and the clone size are those of that table, but D and trimming were determined from the DNA. The sample yields approximately 220,000 clones; approximately 83% were counted once. Roughly 3% of the sample belongs to the ten largest clones.

This TCR was recovered from a woman aged 30 to 39 who had recovered from COVID-19. The sequenced sample was peripheral blood. The chain uses TRBV27 and TRBJ1-2; a tentative D call is TRBD1 (5 bases match). The CDR3: CASRRRGGYTF. The sequenced DNA is TGTGCCAGCAGGAGAAGGGGAGGCTACACCTTC.